One T cell receptor beta chain is described in this entry. The antigen remains undetermined. The data were taken from a study of OX40 agonist ivuxolimab in advanced cancers. On the study more broadly: It was ivuxolimab, an agonistic anti-OX40 (CD134) antibody, that patients were treated with. The study enrolled dose-escalation patients with hepatocellular carcinoma, melanoma, renal cell or head and neck cancer. Study-level findings and limits: Patients with a partial response at 0.1-3.0 mg/kg had among the lowest clonal expansion.

With 2 bases clipped from V and 1 base from J, the junction kept 3 bases outside the gene matches. The V gene's germline CDR1 is SGDLS and CDR2 YYNGEE. The CDR3 contains 15 residues. Sequenced by immunoSEQ multiplex PCR; TCRdb stores in-frame clones only, minus some. Among tens of thousands of clones listed, about 83% were seen once. Here the sequenced sample was CD4+ or CD8+ T cells sorted from blood, taken in a trial of the OX40 agonist ivuxolimab. This chain connects TRBV9 to TRBJ2-3, with 8 bases identical to TRBD2. This TCR was recovered from an adult with an advanced solid tumor such as melanoma, head and neck, liver or kidney cancer. The CDR3 reads CASSVVAGRTDTQYF. DNA of the CDR3: TGTGCCAGCAGCGTCGTAGCGGGACGCACAGATACGCAGTATTTT.